This T cell receptor (beta chain) was documented in a study of the immune and genomic landscape of osteosarcoma (dated by TCRdb to 2018 to 2021). About the investigation overall: The overall cohort comprised under 55 pediatric and adult patients with high-grade osteosarcoma, with a median age at diagnosis of 25 to 30 years (range roughly 5-81). To define immunogenic potential, the study profiled osteosarcoma specimens using whole genome, RNA and T-cell receptor sequencing along with immunohistochemistry and reverse phase protein arrays. The cohort was enriched for poor-risk disease, with roughly 73% showing unfavorable pathologic response to standard therapy and around 61% deceased. An explanation for the limited clinical activity of immune checkpoint inhibitors in osteosarcoma was sought in the study. Patients in the overall cohort were 60% male, and roughly 77% presented with localized disease at diagnosis. Each of a few patients provided a couple of samples from the same tumor site. To characterize the osteosarcoma immunogenomic landscape, the TCR sequencing results were combined with transcriptome, protein array and immunostaining data.

Of note for this clone: It lacks a known antigen. Within one base of it there is no much larger clone, and no base qualities were kept.

Specimens were post-treatment primary, local recurrence and metastasis tumors from poor-prognosis patients. TCR beta chain CDR3 regions were immunosequenced with the ImmunoSEQ Assay (Adaptive Biotechnologies). The original methods were these. The ImmunoSEQ Analyzer platform was used to export TCRB rearrangements, read counts, read proportions and gene usage. T-cell clonality was calculated on productive rearrangements as 1 minus Pielou's evenness. In the clonal space homeostasis analysis, clonotypes were binned as rare, small, medium, large or hyperexpanded (0.01 to 1 of the repertoire). TCR productive clonality was compared across immune clusters C1, C2 and C3 using the Wilcoxon rank sum test. TCRdb holds this immuneACCESS table with in-frame rearrangements only. Some clones are missing; in checked studies, unresolved V genes explain under half, and the rest has no known cause. The DNA gave D and trimming, while V, J and clone size come from that table. Here the sample has about 4,600 clones; approximately 76% occur a single time. The ten largest account for about a sixth of the sample.

What the authors observed across the whole study: The clonality benchmarks were taken from external normal skin and healthy peripheral blood data instead of from matched normal tissue. Matched blood was collected from only a couple of patients, alongside the frozen tumor specimens. Productive TCR clonality was found to be low overall, with an average of 0.09 and a maximum of 0.3, which suggested limited T-cell clonal expansion. TCR productive clonality was higher in the immune-hot C3 cluster than the cold C1 cluster but still low overall. Because osteosarcoma is rare and all possible samples were collected, sample size was not determined by any statistical method. In five cases, the repertoire was dominated by a single hyperexpanded clone, and fewer than 100 T-cell clonotypes were detected in all five cases.

Sequenced material: osteosarcoma tumor tissue from the femur. The TCR was taken from a human donor with osteosarcoma.

The CDR3 region reads CASSLNRTGGSGANVLTF. The sequenced DNA is TGTGCCAGCAGCTTAAACAGAACAGGGGGCTCTGGGGCCAACGTCCTGACTTTC. The chain is encoded by TRBV7-9 joined to TRBJ2-6, and 8 bases in between align with TRBD1. V lost 2 bases and J lost 0 bases, and the count of bases not matched to a germline gene is 6. Including cysteine and phenylalanine, the CDR3 has 18 amino acids. Only the CDR3 DNA stays, 54 bases, in frame from base 1. The CDR1 and CDR2 encoded by the germline V gene (reference sequence) are SEHNR and FQNEAQ.